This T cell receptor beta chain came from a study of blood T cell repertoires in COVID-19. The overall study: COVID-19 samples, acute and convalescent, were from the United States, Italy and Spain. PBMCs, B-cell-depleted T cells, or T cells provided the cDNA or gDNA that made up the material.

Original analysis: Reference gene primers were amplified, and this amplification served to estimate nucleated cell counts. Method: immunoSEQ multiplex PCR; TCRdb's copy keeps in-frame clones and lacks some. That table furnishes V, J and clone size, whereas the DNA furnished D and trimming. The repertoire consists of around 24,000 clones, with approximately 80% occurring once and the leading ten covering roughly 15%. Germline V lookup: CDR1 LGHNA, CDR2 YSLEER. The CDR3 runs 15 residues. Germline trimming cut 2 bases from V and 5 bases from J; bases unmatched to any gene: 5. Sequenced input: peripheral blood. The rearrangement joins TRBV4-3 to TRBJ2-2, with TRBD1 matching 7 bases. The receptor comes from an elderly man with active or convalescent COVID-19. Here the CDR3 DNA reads TGCGCCAGCAGCCAAACGACAGGGTGGACCGGGGAGCTGTTTTTT. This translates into CASSQTTGWTGELFF.